This T cell receptor (beta chain) was captured in a study of blood T cell repertoires in COVID-19. On the study more broadly: COVID-19 samples, acute and convalescent, were from the United States, Italy and Spain. Sources were T cells, B-cell-depleted T cells, or PBMCs; the material itself was cDNA or gDNA.

This CDR3 spans 13 amino acids. The V and J ends lost 3 bases and 7 bases, in that order; junction bases with no gene match: 5. Germline V gene sequence: CDR1 DFQATT, CDR2 SNEGSKA (reference sequence). Method: immunoSEQ multiplex PCR; TCRdb's copy keeps in-frame clones and lacks some. The sample comprises more than 60,000 clones, roughly 70% of which are singletons, and just over 2.5% rests with the top ten. This clone was recorded only once. The chain employs TRBV20-1 and TRBJ2-7; 11 positions match TRBD1. The sequence was collected from a human donor with acute or convalescent COVID-19. The donor label of this sample is uncertain. Sequenced: peripheral blood. CDR3 DNA: TGCAGTGCTAGTGGGACAGGGGGAAAGGAGCAGTACTTC. Amino acid sequence: CSASGTGGKEQYF.